This TCR beta chain was retrieved from a study of T cells after yellow fever vaccination (dated by TCRdb to about 2019). Some background on the complete study: Libraries from fractions with low cell numbers were prepared with the SMART-Seq v4 Ultra Low Input RNA kit. To follow T-cell clones before and after primary and booster YFV17D yellow fever vaccination, bulk TCR alpha and beta repertoires were sequenced over time. The cohort comprised two healthy male donors, one aged 18 to 29 and one aged 30 to 40 years. Bulk PBMC replicates and cell subsets were isolated from blood drawn at multiple timepoints before and after both primary and secondary immunization.

What the authors observed across the whole study: A small fraction of clonotypes appeared in both the CD4 and CD8 compartments, likely as a result of convergent recombination. The secondary T-cell response was found to be weaker but faster than the primary response, with a peak reached on day 5 rather than on day 15. Only a couple of donors were included in the study, so the extent to which the findings can be generalized is limited. Most clones expanded after primary vaccination were re-detected after the booster (about 96% of CD4 and around 88% of CD8), suggesting broad memory maintenance. Computational filtering was required because FACS-sorted repertoires could contain abundant contaminating clonotypes from the bulk population.

TCR cDNA was synthesized by 5'RACE template switching, which introduced a universal primer site and unique molecular identifiers. cDNA synthesis was primed from both the TCR alpha and TCR beta constant segments. Library amplification involved two PCR steps, and the second step added sample barcodes and sequencing adapters. Sequencing of libraries was performed on Illumina HiSeq 2500 (2x100 bp) or NovaSeq (2x150 bp). On the study's bioinformatics: Reads were demultiplexed and collapsed into UMI consensus sequences with MIGEC, and V(D)J alignment was performed with MiXCR. Vaccine-responding clonotypes were identified with edgeR using replicate PBMC samples, with FDR below 0.01 and a log2 fold change above 5 up to day 15 being required. Each bulk clonotype was labeled CD4 or CD8 based on which sequenced repertoire, CD4 or CD8, contained the clonotype at higher abundance. TCRdb reworked the public reads: Q25 trimming with fastp, MiXCR clone assembly, productive beta chains retained. Every entry covers one CDR3 protein and lists the most common genes and DNA from its rows. It is TCRdb's table, rather than the study itself, that gives the V and J calls and clone size. The sample yields over 150,000 distinct CDR3 sequences; roughly 6.2% were counted once. The leading ten clones occupy roughly 3% of the sample.

This clonotype was counted ten times or more. Its specific antigen is unknown. The input lacks base qualities; no much larger clone sits a single base away. Looking up the germline V gene (reference sequence) yields CDR1 DFQATT and CDR2 SNEGSKA. Inclusive of the bounding cysteine and phenylalanine, the CDR3 is 15 residues long. The sequence is cut down to CDR3 DNA, 45 bases in frame from base 1. V is pared back by 6 bases and J by 3 bases, with 18 bases lying between the germline termini. Read against the paper, the sample's treatment or condition label means: live attenuated yellow fever vaccine strain. PBMCs were isolated from peripheral blood using a standard Ficoll-Paque protocol. CD4 and CD8 T-cell fractions were isolated with Dynabeads CD4 and CD8 positive selection kits. TriZol was used to extract RNA from bulk PBMCs, from CD4 and CD8 fractions, and from dextramer-positive and dextramer-negative fractions.

The clonotype originates from a young man who received the YFV17D yellow fever vaccine. This material consisted of CD4+ T cells sorted from PBMCs, taken on the day of the first yellow fever vaccination. The chain couples TRBV20-1 to TRBJ2-1; the D gene is not confidently resolved. The sequence in DNA is TGCAGTGCCCCGAACCTGGGGTCGGGCTACAATGAGCAGTTCTTC. It translates to CSAPNLGSGYNEQFF.